This TCR beta chain was profiled in a study of low-dose radiotherapy and immunotherapy resistance in tumors. Only a few counts were recorded for this clonotype. TRAV- and TRBV-specific primers primed first-strand cDNA, covering alpha and beta chains. PCR amplification of the TCRs was performed with Phusion for 15 to 25 PCR cycles, and it relied on a constant-region primer together with a V-primer adapter. Using its own MiXCR run on the reads, TCRdb lists one record per CDR3 protein. This sample has approximately 18,000 distinct CDR3 sequences, with approximately 74% found just once. Eligible patients had advanced solid tumors lacking tumor-infiltrating lymphocytes. V shed 4 bases and J shed 8 bases, with 15 bases lying between them. The germline V gene has CDR1 SGHRS and CDR2 YFSETQ. This CDR3 contains 13 residues.

This clonotype originated in a human donor with advanced metastatic prostate, ovarian, gallbladder or colorectal cancer (not recorded which). This table probably holds off-target reads from a library built for another chain. The V and J genes are TRBV5-1 and TRBJ1-2; D is possibly TRBD1 (5 bases). In DNA, the CDR3 is TGCGCCAGCAGCCCGCCTACGGGGGTAGGCTACACCTTC. It encodes CASSPPTGVGYTF.